These 8 T cell receptor beta chains came from one sample sequenced in a study of blood T cell repertoires in COVID-19. Sequencing used immunoSEQ multiplex PCR; TCRdb keeps in-frame clones, though not all of them. This sample has 99,000 or so clones, with roughly 84% found just once. The sequenced material came from peripheral blood. The receptors shown here come from a woman in her sixties or seventies in a cohort sampled during active or convalescent COVID-19.

This clone appeared once. The V and J genes are TRBV2 and TRBJ2-1; 10 nucleotides line up with TRBD1. The CDR3 covers 15 residues. Germline CDR1 reads SNHLY; CDR2 reads FYNNEI. The trim removed 6 bases at V and 5 bases at J, leaving 7 bases unmatched. The CDR3 protein is CASRVDRGRNNEQFF. Written as DNA, the CDR3 is TGTGCCAGCAGGGTTGACAGGGGGCGAAACAATGAGCAGTTCTTC.

As concerns this clone: An end of the junction differs from the germline gene, which may be a read error. The V gene is TRBV28, the J gene TRBJ1-1; 8 nucleotides agree with TRBD1. CDR1 is MDHEN and CDR2 is SYDVKM in the germline V gene. This CDR3 has 11 residues. The DNA for the CDR3 is TGTGCCAGCAGTTTAGACAGGGGCCTTACCTTT. Protein sequence: CASSLDRGLTF.

This clone was recorded only once. This chain uses TRBV5-1 with TRBJ2-2, with 12 positions matching TRBD1. From germline, CDR1 is SGHRS and CDR2 YFSETQ. The CDR3 runs 16 residues. V lost 4 bases, J lost 7 bases, and 8 bases stayed unmatched. CDR3 region: CASSLGQGAPRGELFF. Here the CDR3 DNA reads TGCGCCAGCAGCCTGGGACAGGGGGCGCCGCGCGGGGAGCTGTTTTTT.

The chain has TRBV5-6 and TRBJ2-3; TRBD1 agrees at 9 bases. With 3 bases clipped from V and 6 bases from J, the junction kept 8 bases outside the gene matches. The CDR3 is made up of 15 amino acids. Looked up from germline, CDR1 is SGHDT and CDR2 is YYEEEE. The chain's CDR3 is CASSSWDRVSDTQYF. As DNA, the CDR3 is TGTGCCAGCAGCTCGTGGGACAGGGTCTCCGATACGCAGTATTTT.

This chain joins TRBV6-5 and TRBJ1-1; TRBD1 matches at 7 bases. This CDR3 contains 13 residues. Germline V lookup: CDR1 MNHEY, CDR2 SVGAGI. The J segment lost 3 bases and the V segment lost 6 bases, leaving 4 bases of the junction unmatched. CDR3 sequence (DNA): TGTGCCAGCAGCCTCGACAGGGACACTGAAGCTTTCTTT. Its translation: CASSLDRDTEAFF.

The genes are TRBV19 and TRBJ1-2; 7 bases line up with TRBD1. Per germline, CDR1 LNHDA and CDR2 SQIVND (reference sequence). Trimming removed 2 bases from V and 0 bases from J; junction bases left unmatched: 3. The CDR3 is 15 residues long. CDR3 residues: CASSISGQPNYGYTF. DNA for the CDR3: TGTGCCAGTAGTATATCGGGACAGCCTAACTATGGCTACACCTTC.

The CDR3 region is CASSIRGKAGANVLTF. The CDR3 nucleotides read TGTGCCAGTAGTATACGCGGGAAGGCTGGGGCCAACGTCCTGACTTTC. The chain uses TRBV19 and TRBJ2-6; a weak D match, TRBD2 (6 bases). The germline V gene has CDR1 LNHDA and CDR2 SQIVND (reference sequence). This CDR3 is built from 16 residues. Deletions cut 2 bases from V and 2 bases from J, with 10 bases between.

J is TRBJ1-6 and V is TRBV12-1; the table's TRBD1 call for D was not verified on the DNA. TRBV12-1 is a known pseudogene. This CDR3 is built from 18 residues. The CDR3, as DNA: TGTGCCAGCAGCTCTCGGATTGCTAATCAGGGGAACAATTCACCCCTCCACTTT. This codes for CASSSRIANQGNNSPLHF.